The present T cell receptor beta chain was sequenced within a study of T-cell reconstitution after alpha-beta-depleted transplantation in children (TCRdb year 2016). A note on the overall study: Using TCR repertoire profiling, the study quantitatively followed how T-cell immune reconstitution unfolded in children after TCRalphabeta/CD19-depleted allogeneic hematopoietic cell transplantation.

V is cut back by 6 bases and J by 5 bases, with 2 bases in the junction unmatched. From cysteine to phenylalanine, the CDR3 is 12 amino acids long. The read is trimmed to its CDR3 DNA, 36 bases read in frame from base 1. As encoded in the germline V gene, CDR1 is MDHEN while CDR2 is SYDVKM. Sample treatment or condition, as interpreted from the label and publication: allogeneic hematopoietic cell transplantation with graft depleted of TCRalphabeta T cells and CD19 B cells. Transplant recipients were children who received TCRalphabeta/CD19-depleted allogeneic hematopoietic cell grafts. Comments on this clonotype: Its target antigen remains unknown. No clone much larger than this one lies a single base away; base qualities are absent.

The protocol used for the library was PCR. Sequenced on an Illumina HiSeq 2500. To normalize quantification of the TCRbeta repertoire, the TCR libraries were built with molecular barcoding that relied on unique molecular identifiers. TCRdb trimmed the raw reads at Q25, called clones with MiXCR and kept productive beta chains. Rows are combined by CDR3 protein, so each entry shows the most common genes and DNA. The sample data list about 500,000 distinct CDR3 sequences, and about an eighth of these were observed just once. Of the sample, about 15% is held by the ten largest clones. What the research found in general, with its limitations: Over the following months the frequencies of hyperexpanded clones went down, and after one year T-cell counts and TCRbeta diversity were mostly credited to newly produced T cells. The high TCRbeta diversity at day 60 in some patients was ascribed to recipient T cells and intrathymic progenitors that had survived conditioning. The apparently early recovery of alphabetaT-cell counts about two months after transplant reportedly depended on only several hundred rapidly expanded clones that came from non-depleted graft cells.

This chain is built from TRBV28 and TRBJ2-7; TRBD1 aligns with 9 central bases. The receptor's source is a female patient aged 2 to 10 who had a stem cell transplant for aplastic anemia, so the T cells may come from the graft donor. The starting material was PBMCs, mostly from graft donor cells, obtained 180 days after TCRalphabeta/CD19-depleted stem cell transplant. The CDR3 protein: CASSWDRDEQYF. The nucleotides read TGTGCCAGCAGCTGGGACAGGGACGAGCAGTACTTC.